The 23 T cell receptor beta chains given below trace back to one sample, sequenced in a study of cytomegalovirus exposure and HLA in healthy donors. Primers included in the PCR were 60 Vbeta and 13 Jbeta primers. Using immunoSEQ multiplex PCR, the repertoire was profiled, and TCRdb retains in-frame clones only, with some absent. Seen here are about 150,000 clones, more than 75% observed once, and the top ten hold roughly 13%. Sequencing used PBMCs. The receptors shown here come from a man younger than 45 in good health and CMV-seropositive.

The chain couples TRBV19 to TRBJ2-4; 8 bases align to TRBD2. CDR3 length: 13 amino acids. Germline CDR1 reads LNHDA; CDR2 reads SQIVND (reference sequence). V dropped 6 bases and J dropped 6; count of bases not matched to a gene: 4. The CDR3: CASRQTSGNIQYF. CDR3 bases: TGTGCCAGTAGGCAAACTAGCGGAAACATTCAGTACTTC.

The chain links TRBV7-9 to TRBJ2-7, with D maybe TRBD1 (6 bases). The germline V gene encodes CDR1 SEHNR and CDR2 FQNEAQ (reference sequence). Trimming cost V 1 base and J 6 bases, with 7 bases left between them. The CDR3 is 12 amino acids. The CDR3 DNA sequence: TGTGCCAGCAGCTTAGAGGACAGCGAGCAGTACTTC. Protein product: CASSLEDSEQYF. Drawing the rest from reference TRBV7-9 and TRBJ2-7, the complete variable domain is DTGVSQNPRHKITKRGQNVTFRCDPISEHNRLYWYRQTLGQGPEFLTYFQNEAQLEKSRLLSDRFSAERPKGSFSTLEIQRTEQGDSAMYLCASSLEDSEQYFGPGTRLTVT.

This chain connects TRBV28 to TRBJ2-7; D uncertain. With 6 bases removed from V and 4 bases from J, the gap between germline ends came to 10 bases. This CDR3 spans 12 amino acids. The germline V gene has CDR1 MDHEN and CDR2 SYDVKM. DNA for the CDR3: TGTGCCAGCAGCCCCACAGAATACGAGCAGTACTTC. Translating it yields CASSPTEYEQYF.

The genes are TRBV5-1 and TRBJ2-2; 13 nucleotides align to TRBD2. CDR3 length: 17 residues. V shed 0 bases, J shed 9 bases, and the junction held 8 bases outside the gene matches. Germline V CDR1 and CDR2: SGHRS, YFSETQ. DNA of the CDR3: TGCGCCAGCAGCTTGGAACTAGCGGGAGGGACCCCCCGGGAGCTGTTTTTT. Translation gives CASSLELAGGTPRELFF.

V and J are TRBV5-4 and TRBJ1-2; 10 bases fit TRBD1. Losses at the gene ends were 3 bases for V and 3 bases for J; bases not matched to a gene: 2. Germline lookup yields CDR1 SGHNT and CDR2 YYREEE (reference sequence). The CDR3 consists of 14 residues. The CDR3 region has the DNA TGTGCCAGCAGCTGGACAGGGGGTGACTATGGCTACACCTTC. Translating it yields CASSWTGGDYGYTF.

This clone was seen more than once but under ten times. The genes are TRBV2 and TRBJ1-1; TRBD1 matches at 8 bases. CDR3 length: 13 residues. Germline trimming cut 7 bases from V and 4 bases from J; bases unmatched to any gene: 5. Germline CDR1 is SNHLY and CDR2 is FYNNEI. The CDR3 sequence: CASKGQGVTEAFF. The CDR3 coding sequence is TGTGCCAGCAAAGGACAGGGTGTCACTGAAGCTTTCTTT. The entire variable domain, with the rest obtained from reference TRBV2 and TRBJ1-1, is as follows: EPEVTQTPSHQVTQMGQEVILRCVPISNHLYFYWYRQILGQKVEFLVSFYNNEISEKSEIFDDQFSVERPDGSNFTLKIRSTKLEDSAMYFCASKGQGVTEAFFGQGTRLTVV.

This chain uses TRBV30 with TRBJ2-3; TRBD2 matches 7 bases. CDR1 GTSNPN and CDR2 SVGIG come from the germline V gene (reference sequence). The junction had 5 bases not matched to a gene; V was cut back by 4 bases and J by 4 bases. The CDR3 is 13 amino acids. The DNA for the CDR3 is TGTGCCTGGACTAGTCTAGCGGCAGATACGCAGTATTTT. Translated: CAWTSLAADTQYF. Based on the CDR3 plus reference TRBV30 and TRBJ2-3, the full variable domain is SQTIHQWPATLVQPVGSPLSLECTVEGTSNPNLYWYRQAAGRGLQLLFYSVGIGQISSEVPQNLSASRPQDRQFILSSKKLLLSDSGFYLCAWTSLAADTQYFGPGTRLTVL.

The chain carries TRBV18 and TRBJ2-7; TRBD1 matches 9 bases. There are 16 residues in the CDR3. The trim removed 3 bases at V and 3 bases at J, leaving 9 bases unmatched. The V gene's germline CDR1 is KGHSH and CDR2 LQKENI. CDR3 DNA sequence: TGTGCCAGCTCACCGTTCGGGACAGGGTTTAGCTACGAGCAGTACTTC. Translation: CASSPFGTGFSYEQYF. Full variable domain (remainder filled in from reference TRBV18 and TRBJ2-7): NAGVMQNPRHLVRRRGQEARLRCSPMKGHSHVYWYRQLPEEGLKFMVYLQKENIIDESGMPKERFSAEFPKEGPSILRIQQVVRGDSAAYFCASSPFGTGFSYEQYFGPGTRLTVT.

This clone occurred once. DNA of the CDR3: TGTGCCAGCAGTTTATGGCGATTAGACTCCTACGAGCAGTACTTC. Protein sequence: CASSLWRLDSYEQYF. The V and J genes are TRBV28 and TRBJ2-7; D is ambiguous. The germline CDR1 and CDR2 sequences are MDHEN and SYDVKM. CDR3 size: 15 residues. V was shortened by 0 bases and J by 0 bases, with 9 bases between the two germline ends.

The chain combines TRBV30 with TRBJ1-2; 7 bases fit TRBD1. Germline values: CDR1 GTSNPN, CDR2 SVGIG (reference sequence). Trimming took 2 bases from V and 8 from J; bases not matched to a gene: 5. The CDR3 consists of 12 residues. The CDR3 DNA is TGTGCCTGGAGTTCGACAGGGAAGGGCTACACCTTC. Translated: CAWSSTGKGYTF.

This clone has a handful of counts. The rearrangement joins TRBV27 to TRBJ2-3; weak D call: TRBD2 (7 bases). Trimming pared 6 bases from V and 2 bases from J, leaving 12 bases between. This CDR3 comprises 14 residues. CDR1 and CDR2 from the germline V gene are MNHEY and SMNVEV (reference sequence). CDR3 protein: CASRRGGDTDTQYF. The CDR3 bases are TGTGCCAGCAGGAGGGGGGGAGACACAGATACGCAGTATTTT.

The J gene is TRBJ2-3, the V gene TRBV6-6, with D uncertain. The CDR3 loop spans 15 amino acids. In germline, CDR1 is MNHNY, CDR2 SVGAGI (reference sequence). Trimming cost V 2 bases and J 0 bases, with 9 bases left between them. This CDR3 is CASSYESDSTDTQYF. CDR3 bases: TGTGCCAGCAGTTACGAGAGCGATAGCACAGATACGCAGTATTTT.

V and J are TRBV29-1 and TRBJ1-1, with 7 bases matching TRBD1. From germline, CDR1 is SQVTM and CDR2 ANQGSEA. Trimming took 0 bases from V and 1 from J; bases not matched to a gene: 2. This CDR3 has 14 amino acids. CDR3: CSVEDGTENTEAFF. Here the CDR3 DNA reads TGCAGCGTTGAAGATGGGACAGAGAACACTGAAGCTTTCTTT.

The rearrangement joins TRBV4-2 to TRBJ2-3; D is unclear. Germline assignment: CDR1 LGHNA and CDR2 YNFKEQ. V lost 2 bases and J lost 3, with 9 bases in between. The CDR3 is made up of 14 amino acids. This chain's CDR3 is CASSQNDATDTQYF. CDR3 bases: TGTGCCAGCAGCCAAAATGATGCGACAGATACGCAGTATTTT.

The rearrangement uses TRBV27 and TRBJ2-5, with D tentatively TRBD2 (6 bases). Germline V gives CDR1 MNHEY, CDR2 SMNVEV (reference sequence). The V end was cut by 4 bases, the J end by 1 base, with 13 bases between. The CDR3 sequence is 15 residues long. CDR3 residues: CASSSLSSVQETQYF. The CDR3 region has the DNA TGTGCCAGCAGTTCCCTCTCTAGCGTCCAAGAGACCCAGTACTTC.

The V gene is TRBV28, the J gene TRBJ1-2; possible D gene TRBD1, 6 bases. The length of the CDR3 is 16 residues. V lost 6 bases, J lost 0 bases, and 17 bases lay in between. Germline values: CDR1 MDHEN, CDR2 SYDVKM. The CDR3 protein is CASSYPGQLSNYGYTF. The CDR3 DNA reads TGTGCCAGCAGCTACCCCGGACAGCTCTCTAACTATGGCTACACCTTC.

This clone was recorded a few times. The chain recombines TRBV5-6 with TRBJ1-2, with D perhaps TRBD1 (5 bases). CDR3 size: 14 residues. Trimming removed 1 base at V and 2 bases at J, with 9 bases between. Germline V gene data show CDR1 as SGHDT and CDR2 as YYEEEE. The CDR3 DNA sequence: TGTGCCAGCAGCTTGTATCCAGGGAACTATGGCTACACCTTC. Protein product: CASSLYPGNYGYTF.

The chain links TRBV9 to TRBJ2-5; 7 positions match TRBD2. The end of the DNA aligns better with TRBJ2-7, so the J call may be wrong. Germline CDR1 and CDR2: SGDLS and YYNGEE. CDR3 length: 14 amino acids. As DNA, the CDR3 is TGTGCCAGCAGCGTAGGGCTAGCGGACTACGAGCAGTACTTC. Protein: CASSVGLADYEQYF.

J is TRBJ1-2 and V is TRBV7-9; D might be TRBD1 (6 bases). Germline-derived CDR1 and CDR2 are SEHNR and FQNEAQ (reference sequence). CDR3 length: 17 residues. Trimming took 6 bases from V and 3 from J, leaving 23 bases between them. In DNA form, the CDR3 reads TGTGCCAGCAGTCCACAGGGAGCTGGGGAGACATACTATGGCTACACCTTC. This encodes CASSPQGAGETYYGYTF. Full variable domain (outside the CDR3, taken from reference TRBV7-9 and TRBJ1-2): DTGVSQNPRHKITKRGQNVTFRCDPISEHNRLYWYRQTLGQGPEFLTYFQNEAQLEKSRLLSDRFSAERPKGSFSTLEIQRTEQGDSAMYLCASSPQGAGETYYGYTFGSGTRLTVV.

The chain couples TRBV28 to TRBJ2-5, with D perhaps matching TRBD2 (6 bases). Germline V gene lookup returns CDR1 MDHEN and CDR2 SYDVKM. The CDR3 length is 17 residues. V gave up 2 bases and J gave up 4 bases, with 20 bases separating them. The CDR3, as DNA: TGTGCCAGCAGTTTAGGGGTACTAGCACCCCGGGGAGAGACCCAGTACTTC. This sequence encodes CASSLGVLAPRGETQYF.

This clone was found a few times. The chain uses TRBV9 and TRBJ1-4; maybe TRBD1 (5 bases). Looked up from germline, CDR1 is SGDLS and CDR2 is YYNGEE. The CDR3 contains 15 residues. V lost 3 bases to trimming and J lost 5 bases, with 14 bases between them. Written as DNA, the CDR3 is TGTGCCAGCAGCGCTACGGCCAGGGTGAATGAAAAACTGTTTTTT. It encodes CASSATARVNEKLFF.

CDR3 coding DNA: TGTGCCAGTACCCCGGTCGGGTTAGGCAGCAACTATGGCTACACCTTC. This gives the protein CASTPVGLGSNYGYTF. The J gene is TRBJ1-2, the V gene TRBV19; D not resolved. V lost 7 bases and J lost 2, with 20 bases in between. Per the germline V gene, CDR1 is LNHDA and CDR2 is SQIVND (reference sequence). The CDR3 totals 16 residues.

The chain has TRBV6-1 and TRBJ2-3; possibly TRBD1 for D (5 bases). Trimming pared 5 bases from V and 3 bases from J, leaving 15 bases between. Looked up from germline, CDR1 is MNHNS and CDR2 is SASEGT. There are 15 residues in the CDR3. CDR3 amino acids: CASSSKGARTDTQYF. Here the CDR3 DNA reads TGTGCCAGCAGTTCTAAAGGGGCTAGGACAGATACGCAGTATTTT.